This record covers a single T cell receptor (beta chain). Its antigen remains unidentified. These data are taken from a study of cytomegalovirus exposure and HLA in healthy donors. PCR employed 60 Vbeta and 13 Jbeta primers. Authors' data handling: Approximately 73 million unique TCR beta chains, some 9.9 million shared, were counted in a later analysis. TCRdb keeps only in-frame clones here, not all; method: immunoSEQ multiplex PCR. The V and J calls and clone size come from that table; D and trimming were worked out from the DNA. The table lists roughly 140,000 clones, around 74% of them singletons. The V and J ends lost 6 bases and 0 bases, in that order; junction bases with no gene match: 6. Germline V gives CDR1 SEHNR, CDR2 FQNEAQ (reference sequence). The CDR3 consists of 15 residues. Study results and limitations: Earlier analysis found most TCR beta V segments productive about 90% or about 30% of the time. CMV serostatus was the only recorded immune exposure for donors. In vitro checks showed that a few CMV-associated chains really do target CMV antigens.

The origin of this receptor is a man aged 45 to 65 in good health and CMV-seropositive. The specimen sequenced was PBMCs. The chain combines TRBV7-9 with TRBJ2-7, with 9 bases matching TRBD2. CDR3 DNA: TGTGCCAGCAGTTCGAGCGGGAGGAGCTCCTACGAGCAGTACTTC. Encoded protein: CASSSSGRSSYEQYF.